These 23 T cell receptor beta chains originate from one sample sequenced in a study of shared clonotypes between healthy human individuals. Sequenced by immunoSEQ multiplex PCR; TCRdb stores in-frame clones only, minus some. The sample has 800,000 or so clones, around 96% seen once; the top ten hold over 0.2%. Naive CD8 cells were CD45RO-negative, positively selected for CCR7, excluding terminally differentiated effector memory CD45RA+ cells. The sequenced sample was naive CD8+ T cells sorted from blood. The receptors originated from a young man in good health.

The chain couples TRBV4-1 to TRBJ2-1, with 7 bases lining up with TRBD2. The germline V gene has CDR1 MGHRA and CDR2 YSYEKL. J was trimmed by 3 bases and V by 0 bases; bases with no gene match: 5. The length of the CDR3 is 16 residues. CDR3 nucleotides: TGCGCCAGCAGCCAAGAGTTGGGGGGGTTCTACAATGAGCAGTTCTTC. This sequence encodes CASSQELGGFYNEQFF.

CDR3 sequence: CASSLDVGGGVYGYTF. The CDR3 coding sequence is TGCGCCAGCAGCTTGGATGTAGGTGGGGGTGTGTATGGCTACACCTTC. The genes are TRBV5-1 and TRBJ1-2; D perhaps matches TRBD1 (5 bases). This CDR3 has 16 residues. V lost 0 bases, J lost 5 bases, and 17 bases lay in between. CDR1 is SGHRS and CDR2 is YFSETQ in the germline V gene. Full variable domain (outside the CDR3, taken from reference TRBV5-1 and TRBJ1-2): KAGVTQTPRYLIKTRGQQVTLSCSPISGHRSVSWYQQTPGQGLQFLFEYFSETQRNKGNFPGRFSGRQFSNSRSEMNVSTLELGDSALYLCASSLDVGGGVYGYTFGSGTRLTVV.

The V and J genes are TRBV1 and TRBJ1-5. TRBV1 is annotated as a pseudogene. The CDR3 has 15 residues. The CDR3 nucleotides are TGCACCAGCAGCCAAGATCGGGGCTGGGATCAGCCCCAGCATTTT. This translates into CTSSQDRGWDQPQHF.

V is TRBV10-1 and J is TRBJ2-3, with 11 nucleotides matching TRBD1. Germline CDR1 and CDR2: WNHNN and SYGVQD (reference sequence). The CDR3 runs 16 residues. V lost 6 bases to trimming and J lost 4 bases; unmatched junction nucleotides: 9. The chain's CDR3 is CASRQDRGHPSDTQYF. The CDR3 DNA reads TGCGCCAGCAGACAGGACAGGGGGCATCCATCAGATACGCAGTATTTT.

The V and J genes are TRBV28 and TRBJ1-5, with 7 bases that match TRBD1. Germline V gene data show CDR1 as MDHEN and CDR2 as SYDVKM. Trimming removed 3 bases from V and 3 bases from J; junction bases left unmatched: 5. The CDR3 loop spans 15 amino acids. The CDR3 DNA reads TGTGCCAGCAGTTTCTTCGGGACAGACAATCAGCCCCAGCATTTT. It codes for CASSFFGTDNQPQHF.

The CDR3 DNA reads as TGTGCCAGCAGCACCCTTCACGGGGAGCTGTTTTTT. Translation gives CASSTLHGELFF. This chain connects TRBV11-3 to TRBJ2-2; no clear D. The CDR3 has 12 amino acids. V shed 5 bases and J shed 7 bases, with 8 bases lying between them. Germline V lookup: CDR1 SGHNT, CDR2 YENEEA.

This clone was counted once. Other nucleotide sequences in the sample specify the same CDR3. V and J are TRBV9 and TRBJ1-1; D call uncertain. The germline V and J ends were trimmed by 0 bases and 3 bases, with 3 bases remaining between them. This CDR3 is 12 amino acids long. CDR1 is SGDLS, CDR2 YYNGEE, per germline. The CDR3 coding sequence is TGTGCCAGCAGCGTAGAGGACACTGAAGCTTTCTTT. Encoded protein: CASSVEDTEAFF. The variable domain in full, with the rest retrieved from reference TRBV9 and TRBJ1-1, is DSGVTQTPKHLITATGQRVTLRCSPRSGDLSVYWYQQSLDQGLQFLIQYYNGEERAKGNILERFSAQQFPDLHSELNLSSLELGDSALYFCASSVEDTEAFFGQGTRLTVV.

The DNA for the CDR3 is TGTGCCAGCAGCTTAGCGCCAGAAGCACCTCCCCAGGACACTGAAGCTTTCTTT. Protein: CASSLAPEAPPQDTEAFF. The V and J genes are TRBV7-8 and TRBJ1-1; D is unresolved. Germline values: CDR1 SGHVS, CDR2 FQNEAQ. The CDR3 is 18 amino acids. Trimming cost V 0 bases and J 3 bases, with 20 bases left between them.

The CDR3 here is CASSLAGRNEAFF. The CDR3 nucleotides read TGTGCCAGCAGTTTAGCAGGGCGCAATGAAGCTTTCTTT. The gene calls are TRBV27 and TRBJ1-1; D might be TRBD1 (5 bases). Trimming took off 2 bases at V and 7 bases at J, with 11 bases between the two ends. The CDR3 length is 13 residues. CDR1 is MNHEY and CDR2 is SMNVEV in the germline V gene (reference sequence).

The chain links TRBV9 to TRBJ2-3, with unresolved D. There are 12 residues in the CDR3. V was cut by 0 bases and J by 4 bases, with 3 bases left in between. Germline CDR1 reads SGDLS; CDR2 reads YYNGEE. The CDR3 DNA sequence: TGTGCCAGCAGCGTAGAGGCAGATACGCAGTATTTT. It is translated as CASSVEADTQYF.

The genes are TRBV9 and TRBJ2-2; D may be TRBD2 (6 bases). V was clipped by 4 bases and J by 3 bases, with 16 bases between them. CDR3 length: 16 residues. The germline V gene has CDR1 SGDLS and CDR2 YYNGEE. The CDR3 bases are TGTGCCAGCAGCCCCCCCCTTACGGGAGACACCGGGGAGCTGTTTTTT. Residues: CASSPPLTGDTGELFF.

This chain joins TRBV11-2 and TRBJ2-5; tentatively, D is TRBD1 (6 bases). Trimming removed 5 bases at V and 1 base at J, with 11 bases between. The CDR3 has 14 amino acids. Germline V gene data show CDR1 as SGHAT and CDR2 as FQNNGV. CDR3 amino acids: CASSPWTAQETQYF. CDR3 sequence (DNA): TGTGCCAGCAGCCCCTGGACAGCCCAAGAGACCCAGTACTTC.

The chain is built from TRBV7-6 and TRBJ2-5, with unresolved D. Germline-derived CDR1 and CDR2 are SGHVS and FNYEAQ. Trimming pared 5 bases from V and 5 bases from J, leaving 18 bases between. The CDR3 loop spans 15 amino acids. CDR3 region: CASSPDRGQLETQYF. CDR3 in DNA: TGTGCCAGCAGCCCTGACCGAGGCCAACTGGAGACCCAGTACTTC.

This clone was counted once. The V gene is TRBV30, the J gene TRBJ1-2; weak D call: TRBD1 (6 bases). CDR3 size: 13 residues. V lost 1 base and J lost 6, with 12 bases in between. CDR1 and CDR2 from the germline V gene are GTSNPN and SVGIG (reference sequence). The CDR3 spells CAWSANRDDGYTF. CDR3 in DNA: TGTGCCTGGAGTGCAAACAGGGACGATGGCTACACCTTC.

The rearrangement uses TRBV7-2 and TRBJ2-1, with D unclear. Looked up from germline, CDR1 is SGHTA and CDR2 is FQGNSA. The CDR3 totals 14 residues. V was shortened by 5 bases and J by 7 bases, with 15 bases between the two germline ends. The DNA for the CDR3 is TGTGCCAGCAGCCTACCGGGTGCGTGGAATGAGCAGTTCTTC. Protein: CASSLPGAWNEQFF.

This CDR3 is CASGDPPFF. The CDR3 region has the DNA TGTGCCAGTGGGGACCCGCCGTTCTTC. V gene TRBV19 combines with J gene TRBJ2-1; D may be TRBD1 or TRBD2 (5 bases each). This CDR3 comprises 9 residues. Trimming removed 8 bases at V and 15 bases at J, with 11 bases between. Germline CDR1 reads LNHDA; CDR2 reads SQIVND (reference sequence).

The rearrangement uses TRBV4-1 and TRBJ2-1; TRBD2 matches 11 bases. With V trimmed by 0 bases and J by 8 bases, 6 bases remained unmatched. This CDR3 region has 16 residues. From germline, CDR1 is MGHRA and CDR2 YSYEKL. CDR3 sequence: CASSQETVAGGDEQFF. For the CDR3, the DNA is TGCGCCAGCAGCCAAGAGACGGTAGCGGGAGGGGATGAGCAGTTCTTC.

The chain uses TRBV5-6 and TRBJ2-2; D remains unclear. Germline V gives CDR1 SGHDT, CDR2 YYEEEE. The V and J ends lost 5 bases and 5 bases respectively, with 10 bases between them. The CDR3 is made up of 13 amino acids. The CDR3 reads CASRPAATGELFF. The CDR3 DNA reads as TGTGCCAGCAGGCCGGCCGCGACCGGGGAGCTGTTTTTT.

DNA of the CDR3: TGTGCCAGCTCACCAGACGAAGCGGTTCCAAGGGGAGCCTACGAGCAGTACTTC. Its translation is CASSPDEAVPRGAYEQYF. V is TRBV18 and J is TRBJ2-7; D is perhaps TRBD1 or TRBD2 (5 bases each). This CDR3 is built from 18 residues. Germline V gene sequence: CDR1 KGHSH, CDR2 LQKENI. Between the trimmed V and J ends, which lost 2 bases and 2 bases, there was a span of 22 bases. The variable domain in full, completed from reference TRBV18 and TRBJ2-7, reads NAGVMQNPRHLVRRRGQEARLRCSPMKGHSHVYWYRQLPEEGLKFMVYLQKENIIDESGMPKERFSAEFPKEGPSILRIQQVVRGDSAAYFCASSPDEAVPRGAYEQYFGPGTRLTVT.

As regards this clone: In the same sample, other DNA sequences code for this CDR3. The V and J genes are TRBV14 and TRBJ2-1; the D gene is possibly TRBD2 (6 bases). With 0 bases removed from V and 3 bases from J, the gap between germline ends came to 12 bases. Germline lookup yields CDR1 SGHDN and CDR2 FVKESK. This CDR3 has 16 residues. The CDR3 reads CASSQESQGLYNEQFF. The CDR3 DNA follows: TGTGCCAGCAGCCAAGAATCCCAGGGACTCTACAATGAGCAGTTCTTC.

The J gene is TRBJ2-5, the V gene TRBV5-4; TRBD1 agrees at 8 bases. There are 17 residues in the CDR3. Germline assignment: CDR1 SGHNT and CDR2 YYREEE (reference sequence). The V gene end was trimmed by 4 bases and the J gene end by 5 bases; junction bases not matched to a gene: 16. The CDR3 sequence is CASSGGWDRPGRETQYF. The CDR3 coding sequence is TGTGCCAGCAGCGGGGGCTGGGACAGGCCTGGTCGGGAGACCCAGTACTTC.

The V call is TRBV4-1, the J call TRBJ1-2; tentatively, D is TRBD1 (6 bases). Deletions cut 0 bases from V and 6 bases from J, with 14 bases between. The CDR3 length is 15 residues. CDR1 is MGHRA and CDR2 is YSYEKL in the germline V gene. CDR3 in amino acids: CASSQDRTGWDGYTF. The DNA of the CDR3 is TGCGCCAGCAGCCAAGATCGAACAGGGTGGGATGGCTACACCTTC.

V is TRBV7-9 and J is TRBJ2-1, with D hard to call. Looked up from germline, CDR1 is SEHNR and CDR2 is FQNEAQ (reference sequence). The CDR3 has 10 amino acids. The CDR3, as DNA: TGTGCGGGAAATAGAAATGAGCAGTTCTTC. It is translated as CAGNRNEQFF.